The 14 T cell receptor beta chains below were found in one sample sequenced in a study of shared clonotypes between healthy human individuals. CD45RO-negative CD8 cells positively selected for CCR7 made up the naive population, which excluded terminally differentiated effector memory CD45RA+ cells. This table comes from immunoSEQ multiplex PCR, and its TCRdb copy is limited to in-frame clones, with some not included. The sample carries more than 600,000 clones, roughly 94% recorded once. Sequenced input: naive CD8+ T cells sorted from blood. These receptors were collected from a man aged 25 to 40 in good health.

This chain uses TRBV27 with TRBJ2-1; D is ambiguous. Germline values: CDR1 MNHEY, CDR2 SMNVEV (reference sequence). The ends were cut back, 6 bases at V and 4 bases at J, with 10 bases in the middle. The CDR3 extends over 13 amino acids. This CDR3 is CASSKKIYNEQFF. The CDR3 DNA follows: TGTGCCAGCAGCAAGAAAATATACAATGAGCAGTTCTTC.

The chain employs TRBV27 and TRBJ2-3, with 9 bases identical to TRBD2. Germline CDR1 is MNHEY and CDR2 is SMNVEV (reference sequence). This CDR3 comprises 20 residues. J lost 0 bases, V lost 5 bases, and 18 bases had no gene match. CDR3 nucleotides: TGTGCCAGCAGTCTAACCCCACCTAGCGGGATTACCTCTAGCACAGATACGCAGTATTTT. It encodes CASSLTPPSGITSSTDTQYF.

This chain uses TRBV2 with TRBJ2-3; no reliable D call. The V gene's germline CDR1 is SNHLY and CDR2 FYNNEI. The CDR3 covers 16 residues. V lost 4 bases and J lost 0, with 14 bases in between. The CDR3 here is CASSGLVPSSTDTQYF. CDR3 DNA: TGTGCCAGCAGTGGGCTAGTGCCTTCTAGCACAGATACGCAGTATTTT.

The J gene is TRBJ2-1, the V gene TRBV5-8; 8 bases are shared with TRBD2. CDR1 and CDR2 from the germline V gene are SGHTS and YDEGEE. V shed 1 base and J 0 bases; nucleotides not matched to a gene: 12. CDR3 length equals 19 residues. CDR3 bases: TGTGCCAGCAGCTTGTGGACGGGAGGGCTGGGGGGCTCCTACAATGAGCAGTTCTTC. It specifies CASSLWTGGLGGSYNEQFF.

The rearrangement uses TRBV4-3 and TRBJ2-7, with D possibly TRBD2 on 5 matching bases. V was clipped by 0 bases and J by 6 bases, with 6 bases between them. CDR3 length equals 12 residues. CDR1 and CDR2 from the germline V gene are LGHNA and YSLEER. CDR3 sequence (DNA): TGCGCCAGCAGCCAAGATACTAGCGAGCAGTACTTC. Translated, it gives CASSQDTSEQYF.

The V gene is TRBV11-3, the J gene TRBJ2-1, with TRBD1 matching 7 bases. V trimming: 4 bases; J trimming: 7 bases; junction bases outside the gene matches: 10. This CDR3 is built from 15 residues. The germline V gene encodes CDR1 SGHNT and CDR2 YENEEA. The CDR3 bases are TGTGCCAGCAGCTATAGGGGGCTTGGAGTGAATGAGCAGTTCTTC. This codes for CASSYRGLGVNEQFF.

CDR3 in amino acids: CASSATGYQETQYF. The CDR3 region has the DNA TGTGCCAGCAGTGCCACAGGGTACCAAGAGACCCAGTACTTC. The chain recombines TRBV28 with TRBJ2-5; D perhaps matches TRBD1 (6 bases). CDR1 is MDHEN and CDR2 is SYDVKM in the germline V gene. The CDR3 totals 14 residues. Trimming took off 5 bases at V and 0 bases at J, with 10 bases between the two ends.

The chain uses TRBV5-4 and TRBJ2-1; TRBD2 matches 10 bases. V was pared by 4 bases and J by 5 bases, with 9 bases of the junction left unmatched. This CDR3 is 16 amino acids long. CDR1 is SGHNT and CDR2 is YYREEE in the germline V gene (reference sequence). The CDR3 sequence: CASSPLASGGDNEQFF. In DNA, the CDR3 is TGTGCCAGCAGCCCCCTGGCTAGCGGGGGAGACAATGAGCAGTTCTTC.

The genes are TRBV28 and TRBJ1-2; D remains ambiguous. The CDR3 loop spans 15 amino acids. The V gene lost 4 bases and the J gene lost 0 bases, with 12 bases spanning the gap. Looked up from germline, CDR1 is MDHEN and CDR2 is SYDVKM. The CDR3 region is CASSSFKPANYGYTF. DNA of the CDR3: TGTGCCAGCAGTTCTTTTAAGCCGGCTAACTATGGCTACACCTTC.

The V gene is TRBV28, the J gene TRBJ2-1; TRBD2 matches at 9 bases. CDR3 length: 16 amino acids. Losses at the gene ends were 3 bases for V and 2 bases for J; bases not matched to a gene: 5. The germline CDR1 and CDR2 sequences are MDHEN and SYDVKM. The chain's CDR3 is CASSFRGGRAYNEQFF. CDR3 coding DNA: TGTGCCAGCAGTTTTCGAGGCGGGAGGGCCTACAATGAGCAGTTCTTC.

The chain combines TRBV6-5 with TRBJ1-5; D is unclear. CDR1 and CDR2 from the germline V gene are MNHEY and SVGAGI. There are 13 residues in the CDR3. The ends were cut back, 6 bases at V and 4 bases at J, with 10 bases in the middle. As DNA, the CDR3 is TGTGCCAGCAGCCCCGACGGGAATCAGCCCCAGCATTTT. Its translation is CASSPDGNQPQHF.

This chain joins TRBV15 and TRBJ1-2, with D maybe TRBD1 (5 bases). The CDR3 sequence is 12 residues long. CDR1 and CDR2 (germline): LNHNV, YYDKDF (reference sequence). V lost 3 bases, J lost 8 bases, and 10 bases lay in between. CDR3 region: CATSSRDRGYTF. The DNA of the CDR3 is TGTGCCACCAGCAGCAGGGATCGCGGCTACACCTTC. Looking up the rest from reference TRBV15 and TRBJ1-2 gives the full variable domain: DAMVIQNPRYQVTQFGKPVTLSCSQTLNHNVMYWYQQKSSQAPKLLFHYYDKDFNNEADTPDNFQSRRPNTSFCFLDIRSPGLGDTAMYLCATSSRDRGYTFGSGTRLTVV.

The chain joins TRBV27 to TRBJ2-1, with 11 bases lining up with TRBD2. There are 14 residues in the CDR3. Germline V lookup: CDR1 MNHEY, CDR2 SMNVEV (reference sequence). Germline trimming cut 6 bases from V and 9 bases from J; bases unmatched to any gene: 7. The CDR3 region has the DNA TGTGCCAGCAGCCTAACTAGCGGGAGCACTGAGCAGTTCTTC. This encodes CASSLTSGSTEQFF.

J is TRBJ2-2 and V is TRBV4-3; 11 nucleotides match TRBD2. V was pared by 1 base and J by 4 bases, with 2 bases of the junction left unmatched. This CDR3 spans 16 amino acids. Per germline, CDR1 LGHNA and CDR2 YSLEER. In DNA form, the CDR3 reads TGCGCCAGCAGCCAAGGACTAGCGGGGCTCACCGGGGAGCTGTTTTTT. It yields the protein CASSQGLAGLTGELFF.